Sequencing of this TCR beta chain was carried out in a study of blood T cell repertoires in COVID-19. Study in general: Samples of COVID-19 (acute and convalescent) were obtained from the United States, Italy and Spain.

Per the original data handling: Scientists estimated how many nucleated cells there were by amplifying reference gene primers. Generated by immunoSEQ multiplex PCR, the TCRdb table keeps only in-frame clones and is missing some. That table supplies the V and J calls and clone size; D and trimming were determined from the DNA. The data show about 76,000 clones, with roughly 89% seen just once and around 7.9% held by the top ten. The clonotype comes from a man aged 30-40 years with acute or convalescent COVID-19. The sequenced sample consisted of peripheral blood.

The chain's CDR3 is CASSASGRAGNEQFF. CDR3 bases: TGCGCCAGCAGCGCCAGCGGGAGGGCTGGGAATGAGCAGTTCTTC. The chain carries TRBV5-1 and TRBJ2-1; 10 bases line up with TRBD2. The trim removed 4 bases at V and 7 bases at J, leaving 8 bases unmatched. CDR3 size: 15 residues. Germline-derived CDR1 and CDR2 are SGHRS and YFSETQ.